This TCR beta chain was documented in a study of identical twins. Findings and caveats of the study: Invariant T cells like MAIT and iNKT could partly confound the zero-insertion analyses. Researchers reported excess low generation probability among twin-shared out-of-frame alpha sequences. The study found that models underestimated out-of-frame TCR alpha sharing in monozygotic twins.

With template switching, a universal primer site was added, and the cDNA carried unique molecular identifiers. A single record per CDR3 protein comes from TCRdb applying MiXCR to the 5' RACE reads. The sample includes some 500,000 distinct CDR3 sequences, approximately 10% of them seen just once. Germline-derived CDR1 and CDR2 are DFQATT and SNEGSKA (reference sequence). The CDR3 has 15 residues. Concerning this clonotype: What it recognizes is unknown.

This sample also belongs to another study, concerning yellow fever vaccine responses in identical twins.

The clonotype originates from a woman aged 18-30 years in good health. The sample consisted of PBMCs. The J gene is TRBJ2-3, the V gene TRBV20-1; 9 nucleotides match TRBD2. CDR3 sequence (DNA): TGCAGCGTTATTACCGGGACTAGCATCGCAGATACGCAGTATTTT. It specifies CSVITGTSIADTQYF.